These 8 T cell receptor beta chains were sequenced from one sample in a study of T cell responses to AZD1222 COVID-19 vaccine. TCRdb keeps only in-frame clones here, not all; method: immunoSEQ multiplex PCR. In the table there are 65,000 to 70,000 clones, approximately 83% of which are singletons. The source was peripheral blood, collected 28 days after the second AZD1222 dose. The source is an adult who received the AZD1222 COVID-19 vaccine.

The chain uses TRBV24-1 and TRBJ1-5, with D unresolved. The CDR3 extends over 13 amino acids. V was trimmed by 2 bases and J by 4 bases, leaving 5 bases between them. Germline CDR1 is KGHDR and CDR2 is SFDVKD. DNA for the CDR3: TGTGCCACCAGTGATTCCGGTAATCAGCCCCAGCATTTT. It specifies CATSDSGNQPQHF.

This chain links TRBV6-4 with TRBJ1-5; no definite D call. The germline gives CDR1 MRHNA, CDR2 SNTAGT. The CDR3 is 15 residues long. The ends were cut back, 3 bases at V and 2 bases at J, with 11 bases in the middle. CDR3 sequence reads: CASSDIRVGNQPQHF. The CDR3 DNA reads as TGTGCCAGCAGTGATATCCGGGTCGGCAATCAGCCCCAGCATTTT.

The chain couples TRBV5-1 to TRBJ2-7, with TRBD2 matching 9 bases. V gave up 4 bases and J gave up 3 bases; unmatched junction bases: 8. Germline assignment: CDR1 SGHRS and CDR2 YFSETQ. This CDR3 is built from 15 residues. CDR3 region: CASSISGGRNYEQYF. The CDR3 DNA reads as TGCGCCAGCAGCATTAGCGGGGGCCGCAACTACGAGCAGTACTTC.

V gene TRBV6-5 combines with J gene TRBJ2-5, with D perhaps matching TRBD2 (6 bases). The CDR3 sequence is 13 residues long. The V end was cut by 6 bases, the J end by 2 bases, with 10 bases between. Germline-derived CDR1 and CDR2 are MNHEY and SVGAGI. CDR3 in amino acids: CASSRGLQETQYF. CDR3 bases: TGTGCCAGCAGCCGGGGGTTACAAGAGACCCAGTACTTC.

The chain combines TRBV7-2 with TRBJ2-1, with D possibly matching TRBD2 (7 bases). Between the trimmed V and J ends, which lost 3 bases and 4 bases, there was a span of 13 bases. The V gene's germline CDR1 is SGHTA and CDR2 FQGNSA. The CDR3 sequence is 15 residues long. Here the CDR3 DNA reads TGTGCCAGCAGCTTGGGAGGGGGGGCGTACAATGAGCAGTTCTTC. It codes for CASSLGGGAYNEQFF.

This clone was recorded at least ten times. This rearrangement joins TRBV2 to TRBJ1-5, with D maybe TRBD1 (5 bases). Trimming removed 2 bases from V and 5 bases from J, with 16 bases in between. The CDR3 consists of 16 residues. CDR1 and CDR2 (germline): SNHLY, FYNNEI. CDR3 bases: TGTGCCAGCAGTGAACCGCACACTCAAGGGGATCAGCCCCAGCATTTT. Translated, it gives CASSEPHTQGDQPQHF.

V is TRBV6-6 and J is TRBJ1-1, with D unresolved. Per the germline V gene, CDR1 is MNHNY and CDR2 is SVGAGI (reference sequence). CDR3 length: 13 residues. V was clipped by 2 bases and J by 1 base, with 5 bases between them. CDR3 nucleotide sequence: TGTGCCAGCAGTTACGGGGAGAACACTGAAGCTTTCTTT. Translated: CASSYGENTEAFF.

V gene TRBV19 combines with J gene TRBJ1-1; the D is unclear. The CDR3 extends over 11 amino acids. In germline, CDR1 is LNHDA, CDR2 SQIVND (reference sequence). Trimming shortened V by 8 bases and J by 1 base, and 5 bases separated the two germline ends. The CDR3 is CASQKNTEAFF. The CDR3 DNA follows: TGTGCCAGTCAGAAGAACACTGAAGCTTTCTTT.